This T cell receptor beta chain was documented in a study of metastatic and nonmetastatic thyroid tumors. This clone is labeled as medium-sized (0.01 to 0.1%). CDR3 length equals 14 residues. Germline values: CDR1 SNHLY, CDR2 FYNNEI. The trim removed 8 bases at V and 4 bases at J, leaving 4 bases unmatched. MiXCR reprocessed the PCR reads for TCRdb. The data contain 20,000 to 25,000 clones, 10% to 15% of them singletons. There were no patients who had received any treatment before thyroid surgery. The chain has TRBV2 and TRBJ2-1, with TRBD2 identical over 11 bases. The sequence derives from a male donor with papillary thyroid cancer or a benign thyroid nodule (not recorded which). Some clones in this sample may be carry-over from other donors' samples. What was sequenced was blood. The CDR3 is CASSRLAGYNEQFF. For the CDR3, the DNA is TGTGCCAGCTCCCGACTAGCGGGGTACAATGAGCAGTTCTTC.